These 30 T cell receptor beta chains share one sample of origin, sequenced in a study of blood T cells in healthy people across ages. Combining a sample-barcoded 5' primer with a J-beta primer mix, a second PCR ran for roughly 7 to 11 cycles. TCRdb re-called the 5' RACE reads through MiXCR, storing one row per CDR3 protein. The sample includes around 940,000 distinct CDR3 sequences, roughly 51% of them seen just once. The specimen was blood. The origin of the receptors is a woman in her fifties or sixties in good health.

CDR3 residues: CSVEVMNTEAFF. The CDR3 DNA reads as TGCAGCGTTGAAGTTATGAACACTGAAGCTTTCTTT. This chain joins TRBV29-1 and TRBJ1-1, with D hard to call. Between the trimmed V and J ends, which lost 1 base and 0 bases, there was a span of 3 bases. The CDR3 spans 12 residues. Germline CDR1 is SQVTM and CDR2 is ANQGSEA.

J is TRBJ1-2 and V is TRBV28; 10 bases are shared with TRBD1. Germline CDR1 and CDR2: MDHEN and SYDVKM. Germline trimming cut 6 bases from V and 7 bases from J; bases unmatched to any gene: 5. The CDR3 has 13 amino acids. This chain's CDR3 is CASRRQGAGGYTF. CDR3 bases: TGTGCCAGCAGAAGACAGGGGGCGGGTGGCTACACCTTC.

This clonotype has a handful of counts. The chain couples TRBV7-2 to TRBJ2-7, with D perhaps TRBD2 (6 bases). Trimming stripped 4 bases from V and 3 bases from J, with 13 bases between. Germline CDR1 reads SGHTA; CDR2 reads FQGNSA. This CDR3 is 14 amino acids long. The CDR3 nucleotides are TGTGCCAGCAGCTCTTGGACTACCTACTACGAGCAGTACTTC. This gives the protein CASSSWTTYYEQYF.

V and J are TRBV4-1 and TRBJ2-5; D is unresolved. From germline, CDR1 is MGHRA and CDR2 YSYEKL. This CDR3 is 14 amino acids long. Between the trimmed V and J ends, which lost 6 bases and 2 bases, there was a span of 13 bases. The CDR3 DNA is TGCGCCAGCAGTCGGTACCCGGAGCAAGAGACCCAGTACTTC. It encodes CASSRYPEQETQYF.

CDR3 coding DNA: TGCAGTGCTAGAGGACTAGCGGGACGGCCGGCCAATGAGCAGTTCTTC. This sequence encodes CSARGLAGRPANEQFF. The rearrangement links TRBV20-1 to TRBJ2-1, with TRBD2 identical over 11 bases. J gave up 6 bases and V 1 base, and 8 bases lay outside the gene matches. The germline V gene has CDR1 DFQATT and CDR2 SNEGSKA (reference sequence). The CDR3 is 16 residues long.

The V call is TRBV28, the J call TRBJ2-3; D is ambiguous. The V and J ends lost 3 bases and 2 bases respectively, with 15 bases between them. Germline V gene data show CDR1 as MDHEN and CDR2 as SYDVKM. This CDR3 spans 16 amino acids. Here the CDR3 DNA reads TGTGCCAGCAGTTTCCCTCAATCGAGCTACACAGATACGCAGTATTTT. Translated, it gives CASSFPQSSYTDTQYF.

The CDR3 nucleotides are TGTGCCAGCAGCAGGACTAGCGGGGGGATATCGCAAGAGACCCAGTACTTC. This encodes CASSRTSGGISQETQYF. The chain uses TRBV6-2 or TRBV6-3 and TRBJ2-5; 14 bases agree with TRBD2. Germline V gene lookup returns CDR1 MNHEY and CDR2 SVGEGT. The CDR3 is 17 residues long. The V and J ends lost 6 bases and 2 bases, in that order; junction bases with no gene match: 8.

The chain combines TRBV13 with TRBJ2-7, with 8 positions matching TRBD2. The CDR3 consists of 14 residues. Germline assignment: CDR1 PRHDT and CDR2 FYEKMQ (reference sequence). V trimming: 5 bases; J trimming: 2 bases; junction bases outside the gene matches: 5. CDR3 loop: CASSAGLVPYEQYF. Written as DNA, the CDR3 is TGTGCCAGCAGCGCGGGACTAGTCCCCTACGAGCAGTACTTC.

In DNA, the CDR3 is TGCGCCAGCAGCTTGGAGCGGACTAGCCTTGGCGGCGACGAGCAGTACTTC. Residues: CASSLERTSLGGDEQYF. The rearrangement links TRBV5-1 to TRBJ2-7, with 8 nucleotides matching TRBD2. Per the germline V gene, CDR1 is SGHRS and CDR2 is YFSETQ. V shed 0 bases and J 5 bases; nucleotides not matched to a gene: 13. CDR3 length: 17 residues.

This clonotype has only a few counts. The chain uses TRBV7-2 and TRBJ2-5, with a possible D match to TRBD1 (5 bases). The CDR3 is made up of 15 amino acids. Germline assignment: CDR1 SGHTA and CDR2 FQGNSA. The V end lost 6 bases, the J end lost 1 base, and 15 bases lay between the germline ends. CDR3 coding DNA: TGTGCCAGCAGGACCCAGGCAGGGATCCAAGAGACCCAGTACTTC. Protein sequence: CASRTQAGIQETQYF.

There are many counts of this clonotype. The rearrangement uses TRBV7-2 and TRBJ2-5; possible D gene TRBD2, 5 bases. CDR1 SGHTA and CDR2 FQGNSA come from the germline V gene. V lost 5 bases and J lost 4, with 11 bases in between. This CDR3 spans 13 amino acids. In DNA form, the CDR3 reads TGTGCCAGCAGCCGGGTTGGGAGAGAGACCCAGTACTTC. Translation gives CASSRVGRETQYF.

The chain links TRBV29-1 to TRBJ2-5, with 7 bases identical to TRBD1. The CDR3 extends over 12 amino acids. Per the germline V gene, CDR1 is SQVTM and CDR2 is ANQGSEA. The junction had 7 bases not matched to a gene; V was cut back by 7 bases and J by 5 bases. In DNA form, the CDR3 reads TGCAGCGGAATCACAGGGGTCGAGACCCAGTACTTC. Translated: CSGITGVETQYF.

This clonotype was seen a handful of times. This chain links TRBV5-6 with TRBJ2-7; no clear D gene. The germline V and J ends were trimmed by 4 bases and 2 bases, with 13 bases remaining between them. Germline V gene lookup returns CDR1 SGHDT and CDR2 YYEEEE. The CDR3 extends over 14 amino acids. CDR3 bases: TGTGCCAGCAGCAGGCGCAGTGCGCCCTACGAGCAGTACTTC. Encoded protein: CASSRRSAPYEQYF.

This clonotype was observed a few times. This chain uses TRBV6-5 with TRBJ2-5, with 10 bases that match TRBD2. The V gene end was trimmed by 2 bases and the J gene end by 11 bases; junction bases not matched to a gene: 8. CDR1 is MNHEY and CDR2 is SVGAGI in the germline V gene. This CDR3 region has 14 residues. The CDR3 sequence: CASSYASGSGEQYF. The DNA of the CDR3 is TGTGCCAGCAGTTACGCTAGCGGGAGTGGAGAGCAGTACTTC.

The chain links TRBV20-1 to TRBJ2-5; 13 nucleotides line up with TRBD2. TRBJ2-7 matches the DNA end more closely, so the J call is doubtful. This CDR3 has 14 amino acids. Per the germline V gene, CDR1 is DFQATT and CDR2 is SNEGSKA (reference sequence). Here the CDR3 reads CSAILAGGLREQYF. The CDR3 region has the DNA TGCAGTGCGATACTAGCGGGAGGGCTTCGCGAGCAGTACTTC.

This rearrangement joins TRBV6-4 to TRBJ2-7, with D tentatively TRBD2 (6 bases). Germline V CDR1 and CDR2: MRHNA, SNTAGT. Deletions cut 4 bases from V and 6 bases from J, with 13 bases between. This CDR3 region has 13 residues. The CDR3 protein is CASSGVSGGEQYF. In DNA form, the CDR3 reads TGTGCCAGCAGTGGTGTTAGCGGTGGCGAGCAGTACTTC.

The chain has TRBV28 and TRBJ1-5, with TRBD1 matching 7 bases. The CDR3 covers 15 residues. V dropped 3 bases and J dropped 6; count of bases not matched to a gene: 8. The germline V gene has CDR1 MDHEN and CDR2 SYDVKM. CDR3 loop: CASSLGQGGRQPQHF. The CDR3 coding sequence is TGTGCCAGCAGTTTGGGGCAGGGGGGACGTCAGCCCCAGCATTTT.

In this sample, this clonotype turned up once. The CDR3 protein is CASSFSDAPYEQYF. The DNA for the CDR3 is TGTGCCAGCAGCTTCTCGGACGCCCCCTACGAGCAGTACTTC. This rearrangement joins TRBV5-6 to TRBJ2-5; no reliable D call. The better agreement between TRBJ2-7 and the DNA end casts doubt on the J call. The germline gives CDR1 SGHDT, CDR2 YYEEEE. CDR3 length equals 14 residues.

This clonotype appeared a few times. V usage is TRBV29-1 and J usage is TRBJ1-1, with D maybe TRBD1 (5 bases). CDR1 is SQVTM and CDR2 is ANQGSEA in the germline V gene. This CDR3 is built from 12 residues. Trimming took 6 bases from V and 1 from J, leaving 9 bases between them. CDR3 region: CSVGGKNTEAFF. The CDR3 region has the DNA TGCAGCGTGGGGGGGAAGAACACTGAAGCTTTCTTT.

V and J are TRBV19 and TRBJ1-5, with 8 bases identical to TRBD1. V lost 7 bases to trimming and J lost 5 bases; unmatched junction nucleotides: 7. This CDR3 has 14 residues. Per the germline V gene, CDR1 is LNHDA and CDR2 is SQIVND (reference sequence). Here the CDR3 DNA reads TGTGCCAGTACCATAGGACAGGGTTATCAGCCCCAGCATTTT. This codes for CASTIGQGYQPQHF. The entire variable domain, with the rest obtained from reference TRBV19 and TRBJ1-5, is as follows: DGGITQSPKYLFRKEGQNVTLSCEQNLNHDAMYWYRQDPGQGLRLIYYSQIVNDFQKGDIAEGYSVSREKKESFPLTVTSAQKNPTAFYLCASTIGQGYQPQHFGDGTRLSIL.

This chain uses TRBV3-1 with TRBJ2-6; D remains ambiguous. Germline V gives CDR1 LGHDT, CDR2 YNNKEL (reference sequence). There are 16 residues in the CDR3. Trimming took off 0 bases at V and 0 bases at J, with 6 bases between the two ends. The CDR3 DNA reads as TGTGCCAGCAGCCAAGACAGGTTCTCTGGGGCCAACGTCCTGACTTTC. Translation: CASSQDRFSGANVLTF.

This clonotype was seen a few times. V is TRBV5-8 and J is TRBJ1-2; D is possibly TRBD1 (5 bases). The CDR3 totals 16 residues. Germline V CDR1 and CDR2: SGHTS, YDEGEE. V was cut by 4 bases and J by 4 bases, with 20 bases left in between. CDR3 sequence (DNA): TGTGCCAGCAGCGTTTGGGGGAGTAAAGGTCGCTATGGCTACACCTTC. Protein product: CASSVWGSKGRYGYTF.

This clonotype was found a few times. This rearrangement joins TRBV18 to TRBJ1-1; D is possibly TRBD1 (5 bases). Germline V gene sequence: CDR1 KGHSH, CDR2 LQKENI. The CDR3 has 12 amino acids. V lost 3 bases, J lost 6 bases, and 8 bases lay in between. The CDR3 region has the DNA TGTGCCAGCTCACCTGGGGCTGCTGAAGCTTTCTTT. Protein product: CASSPGAAEAFF.

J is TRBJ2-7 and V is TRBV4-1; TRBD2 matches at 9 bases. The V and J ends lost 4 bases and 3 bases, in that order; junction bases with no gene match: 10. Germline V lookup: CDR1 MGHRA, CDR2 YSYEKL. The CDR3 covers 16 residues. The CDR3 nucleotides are TGCGCCAGCAGCCGGTTGGGAGCGGGAGGCAGCTACGAGCAGTACTTC. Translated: CASSRLGAGGSYEQYF.

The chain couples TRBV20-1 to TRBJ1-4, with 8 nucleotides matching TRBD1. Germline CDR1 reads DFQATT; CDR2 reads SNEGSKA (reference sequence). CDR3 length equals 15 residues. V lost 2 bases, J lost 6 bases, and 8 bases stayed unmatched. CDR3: CSARPPTGGDEKLFF. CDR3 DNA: TGCAGTGCTAGACCGCCTACAGGGGGTGATGAAAAACTGTTTTTT.

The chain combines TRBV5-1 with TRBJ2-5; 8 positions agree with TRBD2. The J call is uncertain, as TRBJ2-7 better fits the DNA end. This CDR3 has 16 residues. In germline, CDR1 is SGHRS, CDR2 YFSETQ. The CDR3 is CASSLAKRGNSYEQYF. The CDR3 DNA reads TGCGCCAGCAGCTTGGCCAAGCGGGGGAACTCCTACGAGCAGTACTTC.

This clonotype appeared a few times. Here the CDR3 DNA reads TGTGCCACCAGTGACCCCGGGGGAAGAGATACGCAGTATTTT. As protein: CATSDPGGRDTQYF. This chain uses TRBV24-1 with TRBJ2-3; D is possibly TRBD2 (6 bases). The CDR3 sequence is 14 residues long. The germline V gene has CDR1 KGHDR and CDR2 SFDVKD. Trimming removed 4 bases at V and 5 bases at J, with 12 bases between.

In DNA, the CDR3 is TGTGCCAGCAGCCCAGCTAGCGGGAGTGCCAGATACGAGCAGTACTTC. Amino acids: CASSPASGSARYEQYF. This chain connects TRBV7-2 to TRBJ2-7, with 10 bases identical to TRBD2. The CDR3 is 16 residues long. J lost 4 bases, V lost 5 bases, and 11 bases had no gene match. The germline V gene encodes CDR1 SGHTA and CDR2 FQGNSA. Drawing the rest from reference TRBV7-2 and TRBJ2-7, the complete variable domain is GAGVSQSPSNKVTEKGKDVELRCDPISGHTALYWYRQSLGQGLEFLIYFQGNSAPDKSGLPSDRFSAERTGGSVSTLTIQRTQQEDSAVYLCASSPASGSARYEQYFGPGTRLTVT.

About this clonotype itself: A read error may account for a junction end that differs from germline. In DNA form, the CDR3 reads TGCGCCGGCGTCGGTGGGTACACAGGTACGCAGTATTTT. It is translated as CAGVGGYTGTQYF. This chain joins TRBV4-1 and TRBJ2-3; a weak D match, TRBD1 (5 bases). Germline V gives CDR1 MGHRA, CDR2 YSYEKL. There are 13 residues in the CDR3.

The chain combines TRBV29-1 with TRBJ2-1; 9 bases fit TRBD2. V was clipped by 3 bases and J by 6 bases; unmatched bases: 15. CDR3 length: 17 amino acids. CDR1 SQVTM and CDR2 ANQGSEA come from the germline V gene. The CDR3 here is CSVDGEARREGSNEQFF. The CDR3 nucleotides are TGCAGCGTTGACGGGGAGGCGAGGCGGGAGGGTTCCAATGAGCAGTTCTTC.